The 8 T cell receptor beta chains below all came from one sample that was sequenced in a study of identical twins (dated by TCRdb to the mid-2010s). Receptor amplification or capture employed 5' RACE. Sequencer: Illumina HiSeq 2000. TCRdb took the public reads, trimmed them with fastp at Q25, ran MiXCR for clone calling and kept in-frame beta chains. Merged by CDR3 protein, the rows form single entries marked with the most common genes and DNA. This sample has around 250,000 distinct CDR3 sequences in its table, and over 9.5% of those were observed once. The ten biggest clones cover roughly 3.7% of the sample. The same data also contributed to another study, on yellow fever vaccine responses in identical twins.

The sample comprised memory (CD45RO+) T cells sorted from blood. The sample's cell subset or site label, in plain terms: CD45RO+ enriched T cells. The receptors come from a woman between 18 and 30 years old in good health.

This clonotype was seen ten or more times. This sequence joins TRBV7-2 and TRBJ2-3; 8 bases are a match to TRBD2. Trimming removed 2 bases from V and 6 bases from J; junction bases left unmatched: 4. CDR3 size: 14 residues. Germline loops: CDR1 SGHTA, CDR2 FQGNSA. The CDR3 coding sequence is TGTGCCAGCAGCTTAAAGCGGGAGTACGATACGCAGTATTTT. Amino acid sequence: CASSLKREYDTQYF.

This CDR3 is CASSQSNRVDTEAFF. CDR3 nucleotide sequence: TGTGCCAGCAGCCAATCCAATAGGGTTGACACTGAAGCTTTCTTT. The chain employs TRBV16 and TRBJ1-1; D is undetermined. This CDR3 region has 15 residues. V lost 0 bases and J lost 3, with 11 bases in between. Germline CDR1 KGHSY, CDR2 FQNENV.

This clonotype was seen repeatedly, ten times or more. This chain uses TRBV2 with TRBJ1-1; D call uncertain. The CDR3 runs to 12 residues. Trimming cost V 6 bases and J 1 base, with 6 bases left between them. Germline lookup yields CDR1 SNHLY and CDR2 FYNNEI. The DNA of the CDR3 is TGTGCCAGCAGAAACAGGAACACTGAAGCTTTCTTT. Its protein product is CASRNRNTEAFF.

The chain carries TRBV4-2 and TRBJ2-7; the match to TRBD2 covers 8 bases. With V trimmed by 1 base and J by 7 bases, 12 bases remained unmatched. Per germline, CDR1 LGHNA and CDR2 YNFKEQ. The CDR3 covers 16 residues. The CDR3 sequence: CASSQGASGLRGEQYF. In nucleotides, the CDR3 is TGTGCCAGCAGCCAAGGCGCTAGCGGGCTTAGAGGGGAGCAGTACTTC.

This clonotype has at least ten counts. The chain is built from TRBV2 and TRBJ2-2; TRBD2 might be the D (6 bases). The length of the CDR3 is 15 residues. Per the germline V gene, CDR1 is SNHLY and CDR2 is FYNNEI. Trimming took 6 bases from V and 4 from J, leaving 15 bases between them. CDR3 sequence: CASRGLAGGTGELFF. CDR3 DNA sequence: TGTGCCAGCAGGGGACTTGCTGGGGGCACCGGGGAGCTGTTTTTT. The entire variable domain, with the rest obtained from reference TRBV2 and TRBJ2-2, is as follows: EPEVTQTPSHQVTQMGQEVILRCVPISNHLYFYWYRQILGQKVEFLVSFYNNEISEKSEIFDDQFSVERPDGSNFTLKIRSTKLEDSAMYFCASRGLAGGTGELFFGEGSRLTVL.

This clonotype was seen a handful of times. The chain combines TRBV7-2 with TRBJ2-7; 8 bases map to TRBD1. This CDR3 spans 15 amino acids. The V and J ends lost 5 bases and 1 base, in that order; junction bases with no gene match: 7. CDR1 and CDR2 (germline): SGHTA, FQGNSA. The CDR3, as DNA: TGTGCCAGCAGCCGAGGGACAGGCTTTTCCTACGAGCAGTACTTC. Its translation: CASSRGTGFSYEQYF.

The rearrangement links TRBV7-2 to TRBJ2-7; 9 bases align to TRBD2. Germline V gene data show CDR1 as SGHTA and CDR2 as FQGNSA. The V and J ends lost 2 bases and 6 bases, in that order; junction bases with no gene match: 29. The CDR3 sequence is 22 residues long. The CDR3 loop reads CASSLFGPAAYNLREGLPEQYF. CDR3 DNA sequence: TGTGCCAGCAGCTTATTTGGTCCCGCAGCCTATAATCTGCGGGAGGGCCTCCCCGAGCAGTACTTC.

The sample holds a few counts of this clonotype. The chain recombines TRBV12-3 or TRBV12-4 with TRBJ2-2; D gene uncertain. V shed 2 bases and J shed 4 bases, with 11 bases lying between them. There are 15 residues in the CDR3. CDR3 sequence: CASSLPRTGTGELFF. CDR3 coding DNA: TGTGCCAGCAGTTTACCTCGGACGGGCACCGGGGAGCTGTTTTTT.